This TCR beta chain derives from a study of graft-versus-host responses after intestinal transplantation. Note on this clone: The antigen is unknown.

Assay: immunoSEQ multiplex PCR; the TCRdb copy retains only in-frame clones and omits some. Among roughly 11,000 clones listed, roughly nine tenths were seen once. The study's findings and limits: Analysis identified GvH clones in recipient marrow, with some appearing first in ileum or blood.

Trimming removed 5 bases at V and 2 bases at J, with 15 bases between. Germline V gene sequence: CDR1 PRHDT, CDR2 FYEKMQ (reference sequence). The CDR3 is 15 amino acids. Specified time point: postoperative day 105 after intestinal transplantation (dayNNNN = postoperative day). The chain employs TRBV13 and TRBJ2-5; a weak D match, TRBD1 (5 bases). This clonotype originated in a human patient who received an intestinal transplant, so some T cells may come from the graft donor. The material sequenced was PBMCs, taken 105 days after intestinal transplantation. The chain's CDR3 is CASSPKGHRQETQYF. The DNA for the CDR3 is TGTGCCAGCAGCCCAAAAGGACACCGACAAGAGACCCAGTACTTC.